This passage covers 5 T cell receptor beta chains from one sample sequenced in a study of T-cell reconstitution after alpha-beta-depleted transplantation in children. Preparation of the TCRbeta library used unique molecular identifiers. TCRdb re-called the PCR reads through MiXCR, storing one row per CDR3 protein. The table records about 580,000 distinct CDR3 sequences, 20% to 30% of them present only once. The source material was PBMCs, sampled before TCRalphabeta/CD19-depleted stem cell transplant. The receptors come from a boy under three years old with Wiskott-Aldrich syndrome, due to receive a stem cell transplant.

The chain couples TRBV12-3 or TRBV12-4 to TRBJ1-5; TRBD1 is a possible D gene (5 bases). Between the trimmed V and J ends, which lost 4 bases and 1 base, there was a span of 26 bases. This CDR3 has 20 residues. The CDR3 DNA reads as TGTGCCAGCAGTTATAAATATCCCGGGGTTTGGGCAGGGAGCAATCAGCCCCAGCATTTT. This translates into CASSYKYPGVWAGSNQPQHF.

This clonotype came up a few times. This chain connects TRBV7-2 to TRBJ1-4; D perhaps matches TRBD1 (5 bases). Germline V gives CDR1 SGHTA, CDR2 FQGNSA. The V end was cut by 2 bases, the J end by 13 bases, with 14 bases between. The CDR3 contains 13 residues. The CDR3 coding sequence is TGTGCCAGCAGCTTAACGGGGACCCTAGGACTGTTTTTT. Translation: CASSLTGTLGLFF.

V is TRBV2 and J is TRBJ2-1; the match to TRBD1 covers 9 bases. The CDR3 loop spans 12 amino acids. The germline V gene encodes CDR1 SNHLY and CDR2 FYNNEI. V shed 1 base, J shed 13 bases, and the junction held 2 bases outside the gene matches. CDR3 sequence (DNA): TGTGCCAGCAGTGAAGTGGACAGGGGCCAGTTCTTC. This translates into CASSEVDRGQFF.

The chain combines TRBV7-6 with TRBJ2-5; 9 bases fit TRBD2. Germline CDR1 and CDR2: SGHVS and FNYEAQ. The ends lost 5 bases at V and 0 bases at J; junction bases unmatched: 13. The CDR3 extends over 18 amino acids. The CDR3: CASSPGKTSGHYQETQYF. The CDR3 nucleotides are TGTGCCAGCAGCCCAGGGAAAACTAGCGGGCATTACCAAGAGACCCAGTACTTC.

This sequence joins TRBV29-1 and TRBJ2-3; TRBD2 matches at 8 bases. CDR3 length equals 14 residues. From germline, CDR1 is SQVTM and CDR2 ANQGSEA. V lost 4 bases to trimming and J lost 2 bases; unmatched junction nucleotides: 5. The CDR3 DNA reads TGCAGCGTTGCAACTAGCGGATACACAGATACGCAGTATTTT. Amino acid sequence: CSVATSGYTDTQYF.